This T cell receptor (beta chain) was sequenced in a study of identical twins. Details on this clonotype: Its target is unknown.

Each cDNA held unique molecular identifiers, and template switching gave it a universal primer site. From the 5' RACE reads, TCRdb called clonotypes with MiXCR, one entry per CDR3 protein. The top ten clones hold roughly 0.44% of a sample with fewer than 550,000 distinct CDR3 sequences, roughly 15% of them seen once. Trimming shortened V by 0 bases and J by 4 bases, and 13 bases separated the two germline ends. The CDR3 runs to 15 residues. The germline V gene has CDR1 SGHRS and CDR2 YFSETQ. Study-level findings and limits: Beta clonotypes that were abundant in cord blood contained fewer insertions, a pattern absent from memory repertoires.

The same data also went into a second study, on yellow fever vaccine responses in identical twins. From that study: Vaccine-induced T cell responses in twins were reportedly observed to appear partly convergent, partly personalized.

The TCR originated in a woman younger than 30 in good health. Sequencing was carried out using CD4+ T cells sorted from blood. The chain links TRBV5-1 to TRBJ2-5; D is ambiguous. The CDR3 DNA is TGCGCCAGCAGCTTGGCCCTGACACTTAGAGAGACCCAGTACTTC. Residues: CASSLALTLRETQYF.